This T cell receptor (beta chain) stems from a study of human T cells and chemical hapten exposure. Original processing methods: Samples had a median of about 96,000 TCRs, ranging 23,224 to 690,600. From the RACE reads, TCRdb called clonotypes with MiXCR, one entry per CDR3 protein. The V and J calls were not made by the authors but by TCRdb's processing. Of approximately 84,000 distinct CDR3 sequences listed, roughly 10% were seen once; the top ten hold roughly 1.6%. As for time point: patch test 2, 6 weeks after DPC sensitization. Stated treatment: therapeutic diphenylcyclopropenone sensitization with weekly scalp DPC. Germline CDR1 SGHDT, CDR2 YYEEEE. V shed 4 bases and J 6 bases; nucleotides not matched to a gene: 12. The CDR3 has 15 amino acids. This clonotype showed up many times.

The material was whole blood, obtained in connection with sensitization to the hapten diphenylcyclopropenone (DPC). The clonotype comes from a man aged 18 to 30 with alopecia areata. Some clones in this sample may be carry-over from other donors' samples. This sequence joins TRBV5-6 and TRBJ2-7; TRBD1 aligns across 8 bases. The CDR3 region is CASSPGQGELGEQYF. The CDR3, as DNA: TGTGCCAGCAGCCCTGGACAGGGTGAGTTGGGCGAGCAGTACTTC.